The 20 T cell receptor beta chains reported below all come from one sample, sequenced in a study of blood T cell repertoires in COVID-19 (dated by TCRdb to 2018 to 2020). To prepare the library, the immunoSEQ multiplex PCR assay was applied. TCRdb's version of the immuneACCESS table is confined to in-frame rearrangements and falls short of the full clone set. An unresolved V gene accounts for under half of the shortfall where checked; the remainder is of unknown origin. The sample yields about 410,000 clones; about 90% were counted once. The top ten clones comprise 0.6% of the sample. The sequencing input was PBMCs or T cells enriched from blood (not recorded which). These receptors were taken from a man aged 18 to 35 who had recovered from COVID-19.

This clone was seen a single time. The rearrangement uses TRBV5-4 and TRBJ1-4; 8 nucleotides agree with TRBD1. This CDR3 contains 12 residues. J was trimmed by 17 bases and V by 0 bases; bases with no gene match: 6. Germline V lookup: CDR1 SGHNT, CDR2 YYREEE (reference sequence). CDR3 sequence: CASSLGQGARFF. In DNA form, the CDR3 reads TGTGCCAGCAGCTTGGGGCAGGGGGCGCGATTTTTT.

The chain is built from TRBV5-1 and TRBJ2-2; D might be TRBD2 (5 bases). The germline V gene encodes CDR1 SGHRS and CDR2 YFSETQ. CDR3 length equals 15 residues. V gave up 0 bases and J gave up 4 bases, with 10 bases separating them. For the CDR3, the DNA is TGCGCCAGCAGCTTGGGGCGGGCGGTCACCGGGGAGCTGTTTTTT. The encoded protein is CASSLGRAVTGELFF.

The chain employs TRBV10-1 and TRBJ1-1; TRBD1 agrees at 10 bases. CDR1 and CDR2 (germline): WNHNN, SYGVQD (reference sequence). V was pared by 6 bases and J by 5 bases, with 12 bases of the junction left unmatched. CDR3 length: 16 residues. For the CDR3, the DNA is TGCGCCAGCAGGGACCCGGTGGGACAGGGGAAGACTGAAGCTTTCTTT. Its translation is CASRDPVGQGKTEAFF.

The chain is built from TRBV5-5 and TRBJ1-2; no clear D gene. This CDR3 has 13 residues. Germline V gene sequence: CDR1 SGHKS, CDR2 YYEKEE (reference sequence). Trimming cost V 1 base and J 7 bases, with 11 bases left between them. This chain's CDR3 is CASSLSGYRGYTF. CDR3 in DNA: TGTGCCAGCAGCTTGTCGGGGTACCGTGGCTACACCTTC.

CDR3 amino acids: CASRVTGGADTQYF. The CDR3 bases are TGTGCCAGCAGAGTGACGGGTGGCGCAGATACGCAGTATTTT. This chain links TRBV7-3 with TRBJ2-3; the D is unclear. This CDR3 has 14 amino acids. Deletions cut 6 bases from V and 4 bases from J, with 14 bases between. The germline V gene encodes CDR1 SGHTA and CDR2 FQGTGA.

The chain couples TRBV9 to TRBJ2-5; 7 positions agree with TRBD2. Germline values: CDR1 SGDLS, CDR2 YYNGEE. V was pared by 0 bases and J by 6 bases, with 5 bases of the junction left unmatched. The CDR3 has 14 residues. This CDR3 is CASSVDLAAQTQYF. The DNA of the CDR3 is TGTGCCAGCAGCGTAGACCTAGCGGCACAGACCCAGTACTTC.

The rearrangement joins TRBV6-2 or TRBV6-3 to TRBJ1-5, with unresolved D. The CDR3 extends over 17 amino acids. Germline loops: CDR1 MNHEY, CDR2 SVGEGT. Between the trimmed V and J ends, which lost 2 bases and 2 bases, there was a span of 16 bases. The CDR3 region is CASSYGGGWVRNQPQHF. CDR3 coding DNA: TGTGCCAGCAGTTACGGTGGAGGGTGGGTCCGCAATCAGCCCCAGCATTTT.

The chain has TRBV27 and TRBJ1-1, with TRBD1 matching over 7 bases. The germline gives CDR1 MNHEY, CDR2 SMNVEV (reference sequence). Trimming at V came to 5 bases and at J to 1 base, leaving 4 bases not matched to a gene. The CDR3 is 14 amino acids. The CDR3, as DNA: TGTGCCAGCAGTCCCCGGACAGGGAACACTGAAGCTTTCTTT. It translates to CASSPRTGNTEAFF.

The V call is TRBV30, the J call TRBJ1-2; D call uncertain. The CDR3 has 13 amino acids. Germline CDR1 is GTSNPN and CDR2 is SVGIG (reference sequence). CDR3 in DNA: TGTGGCGTTGAACAGAGAAACAACTATGGCTACACCTTC. Encoded protein: CGVEQRNNYGYTF. The entire variable domain, with the rest obtained from reference TRBV30 and TRBJ1-2, is as follows: SQTIHQWPATLVQPVGSPLSLECTVEGTSNPNLYWYRQAAGRGLQLLFYSVGIGQISSEVPQNLSASRPQDRQFILSSKKLLLSDSGFYLCGVEQRNNYGYTFGSGTRLTVV.

The chain is built from TRBV19 and TRBJ1-4; 9 nucleotides align to TRBD1. The CDR3 is 15 residues long. With 5 bases clipped from V and 8 bases from J, the junction kept 9 bases outside the gene matches. In germline, CDR1 is LNHDA, CDR2 SQIVND (reference sequence). This CDR3 is CASSFPGTGQEKLFF. CDR3 bases: TGTGCCAGTAGTTTTCCCGGGACAGGGCAAGAAAAACTGTTTTTT.

This chain links TRBV18 with TRBJ1-5; D may be TRBD1 (6 bases). The CDR3 is 16 amino acids. Germline V gives CDR1 KGHSH, CDR2 LQKENI. V was pared by 3 bases and J by 0 bases, with 12 bases between. The CDR3 spells CASSPGAQDSNQPQHF. In DNA form, the CDR3 reads TGTGCCAGCTCACCGGGGGCCCAGGATAGCAATCAGCCCCAGCATTTT.

This clone has just a few counts. The V and J genes are TRBV7-9 and TRBJ2-2, with TRBD2 identical over 11 bases. The CDR3 runs to 19 residues. The V segment lost 5 bases and the J segment 6 bases; nucleotides outside the gene matches: 17. Germline assignment: CDR1 SEHNR and CDR2 FQNEAQ (reference sequence). The CDR3 sequence: CASSIPTRGLAETAGELFF. The CDR3 nucleotides read TGTGCCAGCAGCATACCCACCAGGGGACTAGCGGAAACGGCCGGGGAGCTGTTTTTT.

This chain uses TRBV3-1 (or the pseudogene TRBV3-2) with TRBJ1-2; D may be TRBD1 (5 bases). There are 13 residues in the CDR3. The germline V and J ends were trimmed by 0 bases and 8 bases, with 10 bases remaining between them. Germline CDR1 and CDR2: LGHDT and YNNKEL (reference sequence). In DNA form, the CDR3 reads TGTGCCAGCAGCCAAGATCCCAGGGCAGGCTACACCTTC. Protein sequence: CASSQDPRAGYTF.

The rearrangement joins TRBV19 to TRBJ1-1; TRBD1 matches 9 bases. The CDR3 covers 14 residues. V was pared by 6 bases and J by 6 bases, with 8 bases of the junction left unmatched. Germline values: CDR1 LNHDA, CDR2 SQIVND (reference sequence). The CDR3 loop is CASRADRGKSEAFF. CDR3 sequence (DNA): TGTGCCAGTAGGGCGGACAGGGGAAAGTCTGAAGCTTTCTTT.

V is TRBV6-5 and J is TRBJ2-3; TRBD2 is a possible D gene (6 bases). CDR1 MNHEY and CDR2 SVGAGI come from the germline V gene. The CDR3 is made up of 11 amino acids. The V end was cut by 7 bases, the J end by 4 bases, with 6 bases between. The CDR3 is CASKRADTQYF. The CDR3, as DNA: TGTGCCAGCAAGCGGGCAGATACGCAGTATTTT.

This sequence joins TRBV5-6 and TRBJ2-3; D may be TRBD1 (6 bases). Per germline, CDR1 SGHDT and CDR2 YYEEEE. Trimming cost V 4 bases and J 2 bases, with 14 bases left between them. The CDR3 contains 15 residues. CDR3 bases: TGTGCCAGCAGCATCTCCGGGACAAACACAGATACGCAGTATTTT. Amino acids: CASSISGTNTDTQYF.

V gene TRBV7-6 combines with J gene TRBJ1-3, with D tentatively TRBD1 (5 bases). From germline, CDR1 is SGHVS and CDR2 FNYEAQ. The V end was cut by 5 bases, the J end by 0 bases, with 11 bases between. The CDR3 is made up of 15 amino acids. The CDR3 coding sequence is TGTGCCAGCAGCCAGATCGACAGCTCTGGAAACACCATATATTTT. Translating gives CASSQIDSSGNTIYF.

The J gene is TRBJ1-5, the V gene TRBV7-8; 10 bases match TRBD1. CDR1 and CDR2 (germline): SGHVS, FQNEAQ. The ends lost 3 bases at V and 6 bases at J; junction bases unmatched: 11. This CDR3 is 17 amino acids long. CDR3 region: CASSFVPGQGFPQPQHF. The CDR3, as DNA: TGTGCCAGCAGCTTCGTCCCGGGACAGGGGTTCCCTCAGCCCCAGCATTTT.

This clone is a singleton in its sample. This chain links TRBV14 with TRBJ2-3; D gene unclear. V was trimmed by 3 bases and J by 2 bases, leaving 9 bases between them. From germline, CDR1 is SGHDN and CDR2 FVKESK. The CDR3 consists of 14 residues. The CDR3 reads CASSQPYPTDTQYF. DNA for the CDR3: TGTGCCAGCAGCCAGCCCTACCCCACAGATACGCAGTATTTT.

This chain joins TRBV10-2 and TRBJ1-5; unclear D gene. This CDR3 is built from 14 residues. V gave up 0 bases and J gave up 4 bases, with 7 bases separating them. Germline CDR1 is WSHSY and CDR2 is SAAADI. CDR3 region: CASSESSLNQPQHF. The CDR3 coding sequence is TGCGCCAGCAGTGAGTCGTCCCTTAATCAGCCCCAGCATTTT.